Here is one TCR beta chain with its context. The antigen remains unidentified. CDR3 size: 13 residues. Germline assignment: CDR1 MNHEY and CDR2 SVGEGT. V lost 2 bases, J lost 3 bases, and 8 bases lay in between. These data come from a study of blood T cells in healthy people across ages. A second PCR, run for roughly 7 to 12 cycles, used a sample-barcoded 5' primer plus a J-beta primer mix. Carrying 12 random nucleotides, a template-switch adaptor labeled each individual cDNA molecule. Each CDR3 protein gets one entry after TCRdb re-called the 5' RACE reads with MiXCR. This table holds about 1.4 million distinct CDR3 sequences, approximately 60% found once. Whole-study findings and limits: Aged donors had fewer naive CD4+ cells and lower diversity than long-lived donors.

The sequenced sample consisted of blood. The sequence came from a man younger than 35 in good health. The rearrangement joins TRBV6-2 or TRBV6-3 to TRBJ2-7; D gene unclear. The CDR3 is CASSYRLFYEQYF. In nucleotides, the CDR3 is TGTGCCAGCAGTTACCGGCTATTCTACGAGCAGTACTTC.